This is a list of T cell receptor beta chains from one sample in a study of blood T cell repertoires in COVID-19. The protocol was immunoSEQ multiplex PCR, while the TCRdb copy is restricted to in-frame clones and leaves out a portion. In the table there are about 180,000 clones, about 82% of which are singletons. The sample was PBMCs or T cells enriched from blood (not recorded which). Receptors originate from a woman in her 30s who had recovered from COVID-19. The conserved cysteine and the conserved F or W are not part of the CDR3 here.

CDR3,J,V
ASSRWEGSTEAF,TRBJ1-1,TRBV27
ASSPGASQTQY,TRBJ2-5,TRBV18
ASSSLPNTGELF,TRBJ2-2,TRBV5-1
ASSLTGQGAQPQH,TRBJ1-5,TRBV7-2
ASSKTQGISTGELF,TRBJ2-2,TRBV28
ASSLGAGGKLF,TRBJ1-4,TRBV7-9
ASSSPGAGPAYEQY,TRBJ2-7,TRBV7-2
AWSLEAGALQETQY,TRBJ2-5,TRBV30
ASSFQGWNSPLH,TRBJ1-6,TRBV5-5
ASSARGLAGGLVTDTQY,TRBJ2-3,TRBV7-9
ASSFAHRDYGYT,TRBJ1-2,TRBV27
ASRTVDRAVGYT,TRBJ1-2,TRBV28
ASSLTGAMNQPQH,TRBJ1-5,TRBV2
ASSDNRGRELF,TRBJ2-2,TRBV6-4
ASSLTSVQAYEQY,TRBJ2-7,TRBV11-2
AIIFRDRGQYEQY,TRBJ2-7,TRBV10-3
ASSGPLANSYNEQF,TRBJ2-1,TRBV2
SVEQGEVGELF,TRBJ2-2,TRBV29-1
ASSLAPDGAYEQY,TRBJ2-7,TRBV5-1
ASSQDVDTGGIQETQY,TRBJ2-5,TRBV14
ASSYLTGSGYEQY,TRBJ2-7,TRBV6-5
ASSRYQGNEQF,TRBJ2-1,TRBV2
ASSLTGDEQF,TRBJ2-1,TRBV5-6
ASSQGTGNSPLH,TRBJ1-6,TRBV25-1
ASSPGGGAGSPLH,TRBJ1-6,TRBV7-2
SVDGGGYGYT,TRBJ1-2,TRBV29-1
ASRSGRDRTSIY,TRBJ1-3,TRBV14
ASSSHRGATNEKLF,TRBJ1-4,TRBV7-2
ASRGPGYEQY,TRBJ2-7,TRBV6-5
ASSIDLRVDSGNTIY,TRBJ1-3,TRBV19
ASSSPGTPHPYEQY,TRBJ2-7,TRBV28
ASSDSQTGGKHNEQF,TRBJ2-1,TRBV25-1
ATSDDKVSTDTQY,TRBJ2-3,TRBV15
ATSGQTLQETQY,TRBJ2-5,TRBV24-1
ASSEGQGAVSPLH,TRBJ1-6,TRBV25-1
ASSPGQRNTEAF,TRBJ1-1,TRBV6-5
ASNQTPTGLVFEQY,TRBJ2-7,TRBV7-9
ASSLVPSGRTPTYEQY,TRBJ2-7,TRBV11-2
ASTPGLLGGQPQH,TRBJ1-5,TRBV6-2/TRBV6-3
ASSDGLAGYTGELF,TRBJ2-2,TRBV27
ASSGLREPQH,TRBJ1-5,TRBV28
ASRLAGGPGTQY,TRBJ2-5,TRBV5-4
ASSLDTEQY,TRBJ2-7,TRBV5-4
ASSRTTSGTKNEQF,TRBJ2-1,TRBV3-1/TRBV3-2
ASSQVSSGRDTQY,TRBJ2-3,TRBV3-1/TRBV3-2
SVEAETSGRLYEQY,TRBJ2-7,TRBV29-1
ASSPGLRNQETQY,TRBJ2-5,TRBV5-1
ASSSGTSGSLGDTQY,TRBJ2-3,TRBV7-9
ATSDSGHPSGANVLT,TRBJ2-6,TRBV24-1
ASSSETGGTGELF,TRBJ2-2,TRBV5-1
ATKSGDNQPQH,TRBJ1-5,TRBV24-1